Listed below are T cell receptor beta chains from one sample, sequenced in a study of radiation and T cells in renal cell carcinoma. Some clones are missing from TCRdb's copy, which holds only in-frame ones; the method was immunoSEQ multiplex PCR. This table holds 95,000 or so clones, 70% to 90% found once. Sample: blood, taken from a patient whose treatment included radiotherapy and nephrectomy. These receptors were taken from a man aged 45-60 years with renal cell carcinoma. The CDR3 runs from the conserved cysteine through the conserved F or W. Fields, in order: V gene, J gene, CDR3 protein.

>TRBV21-1|TRBJ1-1
CATPRRTKFGTAFF
>TRBV2|TRBJ2-3
CASSERQSEDTQYF
>TRBV5-1|TRBJ2-3
CASSLRSSAEETDTQYF
>TRBV7-9|TRBJ2-3
CASSFLSDPGTDTQYF
>TRBV30|TRBJ2-3
CAWSDTLGVGKDTQYF
>TRBV7-9|TRBJ1-6
CASSLRQSNSPLHF
>TRBV19|TRBJ1-2
CASSRAGGTPEYGYTF
>TRBV13|TRBJ1-2
CASSLRGDYGYTF
>TRBV10-3|TRBJ2-7
CAISAMTDFRLRNEQYF
>TRBV28|TRBJ2-7
CASSLASLPYYEQYF
>TRBV2|TRBJ1-4
CASTRQSGLTNEKLFF
>TRBV13|TRBJ1-1
CASSSRDMNTEAFF
>TRBV7-2|TRBJ1-5
CASSLLSVRSQPQHF
>TRBV7-2|TRBJ1-1
CASSRGRNTEAFF
>TRBV19|TRBJ2-5
CATHPEEGNQETQYF
>TRBV5-6|TRBJ2-3
CASSWGPGLEGVDTQYF
>TRBV28|TRBJ1-2
CASTNRGGWYGYTF
>TRBV14|TRBJ1-2
CASSQHREGYTF
>TRBV11-3|TRBJ2-3
CASSLASQGADTQYF
>TRBV5-4|-
CASSWGTRYEQYF
>TRBV19|TRBJ2-3
CASSIGLAGGLDTQYF
>TRBV7-9|TRBJ1-1
CASSLLQGEAFF
>TRBV4-2|TRBJ1-6
CASSPEMSSYNSPLHF
>TRBV28|TRBJ1-5
CASSGSGDPYQPQHF
>TRBV14|TRBJ1-6
CASSQEGAAVVDSPLHF
>TRBV30|TRBJ2-1
CALTGSSYNEQFF
>TRBV7-2|TRBJ2-7
CASSLALLAGGISYEQYF
>TRBV7-2|TRBJ2-7
CASSLALAAEQYF
>TRBV10-1|TRBJ2-7
CASSESSYEQYF
>TRBV15|TRBJ1-6
CATSRDLGTPLHF
>TRBV7-2|TRBJ1-1
CASRPGGHPLEAFF
>TRBV11-3|TRBJ2-2
CASSPSGSAGELFF
>TRBV7-3|TRBJ2-5
CASSLSLRETQYF
>TRBV7-2|TRBJ1-1
CASSLGRGGDTEAFF
>TRBV9|TRBJ2-6
CASRGTGTGTSPGANVLTF
>TRBV19|TRBJ2-3
CASSDRGVLDTQYF
>TRBV2|TRBJ2-3
CASTLTDTQYF
>TRBV9|TRBJ2-7
CASSAGQGYYEQYF
>TRBV27|TRBJ2-1
CASSRGSSYNEQFF
>TRBV5-8|TRBJ2-7
CASRKIGGYEQYF
>TRBV19|TRBJ2-7
CASGGRSYEQYF
>TRBV7-2|TRBJ2-2
CASSLMGQGIKGELFF
>TRBV7-9|TRBJ2-5
CASRPGTSGGDHF
>TRBV23-1|TRBJ2-7
CASSQFSLRDGYF
>TRBV5-1|TRBJ2-2
CATRDRGRLFF
>TRBV27|TRBJ1-2
CASSSIRRNPATTNYGYTF
>TRBV6-5|TRBJ2-1
CASSYSRDNNEQFF
>TRBV5-1|TRBJ1-1
CASSFTSPGRRNTEAFF
>TRBV18|TRBJ2-6
CASSSQGSGANVLTF
>TRBV27|TRBJ2-1
CASSLWGRGGGDEQFF
>TRBV7-2|TRBJ2-1
CASSLSGSSYNEQFF
>TRBV5-8|TRBJ1-1
CASSGPSGLIEAFF
>TRBV6-5|TRBJ2-1
CASSLLAGAYEQFF
>TRBV9|TRBJ2-3
CASSPRGVATDTQYF
>TRBV10-3|TRBJ1-4
CAISESRAGTATNEKLFF
>TRBV12-5|TRBJ2-4
CASGLDRGTIQYF
>TRBV5-1|TRBJ2-5
CASSLSGTVEETQYF
>TRBV9|TRBJ2-5
CASSVGLAQVGETQYF
>TRBV7-9|TRBJ1-6
CASSIARMTGNNSPLHF
>TRBV2|TRBJ2-5
CASRGRAAQETQYF